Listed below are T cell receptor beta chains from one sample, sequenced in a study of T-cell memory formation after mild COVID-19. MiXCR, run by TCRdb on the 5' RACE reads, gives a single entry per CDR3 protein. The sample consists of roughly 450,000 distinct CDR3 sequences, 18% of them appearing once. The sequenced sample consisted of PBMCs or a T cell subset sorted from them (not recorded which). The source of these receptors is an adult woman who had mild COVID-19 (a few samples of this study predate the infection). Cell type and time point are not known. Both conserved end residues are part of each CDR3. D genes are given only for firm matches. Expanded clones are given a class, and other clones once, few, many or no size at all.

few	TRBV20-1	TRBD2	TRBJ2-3	TGCAGTGCCTCCAGGACGTCGGGAGGGTCCACAGATACGCAGTATTTT	CSASRTSGGSTDTQYF
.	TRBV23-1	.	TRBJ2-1	TGCGCCAGCAGAGGTGTTGAGCAGTTCTTC	CASRGVEQFF
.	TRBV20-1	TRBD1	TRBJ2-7	TGCAGTGCTAGAGATTTTGGACAGGGCTCCTACGAGCAGTACTTC	CSARDFGQGSYEQYF
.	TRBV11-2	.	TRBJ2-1	TGTGCCAGCAGCTCACGTCCGGGAGAATACAATGAGCAGTTCTTC	CASSSRPGEYNEQFF
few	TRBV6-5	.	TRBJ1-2	TGTGCCAGCAGTGCCTCGGACAGCCCTAACTATGGCTACACCTTC	CASSASDSPNYGYTF
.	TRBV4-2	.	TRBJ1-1	TGTGCCACTTGGTCGGGGGGAGGCACTGAAGCTTTCTTT	CATWSGGGTEAFF
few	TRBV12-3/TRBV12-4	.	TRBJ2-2	TGTGCCAGCAGTCCCCGGGACTCTCTCGGGGAGCTGTTTTTT	CASSPRDSLGELFF
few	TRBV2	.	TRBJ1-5	TGTGCCAGCAGTGGAGCTGGACAGAACAATCAGCCCCAGCATTTT	CASSGAGQNNQPQHF
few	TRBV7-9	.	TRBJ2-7	TGTGCCAGCAGCTTAGGGGTTGTCCGGGGCTACGAGCAGTACTTC	CASSLGVVRGYEQYF
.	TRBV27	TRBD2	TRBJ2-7	TGTGCCCGCGGGCGGGGGATCGAGCAGTACTTC	CARGRGIEQYF
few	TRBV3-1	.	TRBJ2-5	TGTGCCAGCAGCAGGTATAGCGCCCAAGAGACCCAGTACTTC	CASSRYSAQETQYF
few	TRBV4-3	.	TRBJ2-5	TGCGCCAGCAGCCAAGATAGGAGGCAGCTCCAAGAGACCCAGTACTTC	CASSQDRRQLQETQYF
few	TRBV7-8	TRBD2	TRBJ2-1	TGTGCCAGCAGCTTACGTAGCGGGGGGAGTTCCTACAATGAGCAGTTCTTC	CASSLRSGGSSYNEQFF
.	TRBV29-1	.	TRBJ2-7	TGCAGCGTGGTACGGGACAAGGATTACTACGAGCAGTACTTC	CSVVRDKDYYEQYF
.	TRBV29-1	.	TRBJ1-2	TGCAGCGTTGCGTGGGGCGCTGGCTACACCTTC	CSVAWGAGYTF
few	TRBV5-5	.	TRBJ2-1	TGTGCCAGCAGCCCGATGAGAGGGGGCTACAATGAGCAGTTCTTC	CASSPMRGGYNEQFF
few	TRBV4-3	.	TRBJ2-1	TGCGCCAGCAGCCAGGACCCCAGGGGCGGGTTCTACAATGAGCAGTTCTTC	CASSQDPRGGFYNEQFF
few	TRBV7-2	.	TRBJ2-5	TGTGCCAGCAGTAGGATGAACGTGGAGACCCAGTACTTC	CASSRMNVETQYF
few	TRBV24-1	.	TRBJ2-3	TGTGCCACCAGACCCGGATTGCCCACGGATACGCAGTATTTT	CATRPGLPTDTQYF
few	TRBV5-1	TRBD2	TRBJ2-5	TGCGCCAGCGGGACTAGGGGGGAGAGAGAGACCCAGTACTTC	CASGTRGERETQYF
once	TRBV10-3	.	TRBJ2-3	TGTGCCATCAGTGAGGGGGGTCGGTCGAGCACAGATACGCAGTATTTT	CAISEGGRSSTDTQYF
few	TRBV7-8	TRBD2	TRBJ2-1	TGTGCCAGCAGTATAGGACTAGCGGGATCGTCCTACAATGAGCAGTTCTTC	CASSIGLAGSSYNEQFF
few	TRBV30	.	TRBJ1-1	TGTGCCTGGAGTAGTGATTTGAACACTGAAGCTTTCTTT	CAWSSDLNTEAFF
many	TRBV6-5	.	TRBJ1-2	TGTGCCAGCAGTTACACGGACAACCGACGGGGCTACACCTTC	CASSYTDNRRGYTF
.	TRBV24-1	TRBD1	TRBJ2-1	TGTGCCACCAGTGACCAGGGACAGGGGAACGAGCAGTTCTTC	CATSDQGQGNEQFF
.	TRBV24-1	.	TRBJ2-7	TGTGCCACCAGTGAGTCCGGGACCTCGAACCCCTACGAGCAGTACTTC	CATSESGTSNPYEQYF
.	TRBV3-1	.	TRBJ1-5	TGTGCCAGCAGCCAAAACAGTCTCCCTAGCAATCAGCCCCAGCATTTT	CASSQNSLPSNQPQHF
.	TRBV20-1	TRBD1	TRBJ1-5	TGCAGTGCTAGAGATCCGCGACAGGGGAATCAGCCCCAGCATTTT	CSARDPRQGNQPQHF
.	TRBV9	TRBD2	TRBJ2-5	TGTGCCAGCAGCGTAGGGACTAGCGGGAGGGGACAAGAGACCCAGTACTTC	CASSVGTSGRGQETQYF
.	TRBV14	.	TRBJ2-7	TGTGCCAGCAGCCGCCGGGACGAGCAGTACTTC	CASSRRDEQYF
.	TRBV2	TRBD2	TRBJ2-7	TGTGCCACTCTCAGGACTAGCGGGAGCTCCTACGAGCAGTACTTC	CATLRTSGSSYEQYF
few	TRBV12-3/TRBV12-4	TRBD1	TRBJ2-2	TGTGCCAGCAGGGGGGGGGACAGGGCCTACACCGGGGAGCTGTTTTTT	CASRGGDRAYTGELFF
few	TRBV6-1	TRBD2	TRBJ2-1	TGTGCCAGCAGTATGGGGGGGTCCTACAATGAGCAGTTCTTC	CASSMGGSYNEQFF
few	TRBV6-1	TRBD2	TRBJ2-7	TGTGCCTCCGGGACTAGCGGGATCCCTCGTAGCTACGAGCAGTACTTC	CASGTSGIPRSYEQYF
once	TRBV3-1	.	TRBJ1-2	TGTGCCAGCAGCCTACGCGGCAGTCATTCCTATGGCTACACCTTC	CASSLRGSHSYGYTF
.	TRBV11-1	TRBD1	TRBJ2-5	TGTGCCAGCAGCTTCTACCGGGACAGGCCCGAGACCCAGTACTTC	CASSFYRDRPETQYF
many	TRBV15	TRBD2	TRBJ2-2	TGTGCCACCAGCAGAGATGTAGAGGTGTTGGCTAGCGGGGGGACCGGGGAGCTGTTTTTT	CATSRDVEVLASGGTGELFF
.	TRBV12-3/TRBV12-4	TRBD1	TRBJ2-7	TGTGCCAGCAGTTTAGACCGACAGGGTCTCTACGAGCAGTACTTC	CASSLDRQGLYEQYF
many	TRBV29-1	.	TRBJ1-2	TGCAGCGTTGAAGAGGTGACGGTAGCCTATGGCTACACCTTC	CSVEEVTVAYGYTF
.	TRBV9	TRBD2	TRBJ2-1	TGTGCCAGCAGTCGGACTAGCGGGAGCTCCTACAATGAGCAGTTCTTC	CASSRTSGSSYNEQFF
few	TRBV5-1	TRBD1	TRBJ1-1	TGCGCCAGCAGCTCTCAGGGGGCGGTCGACACTGAAGCTTTCTTT	CASSSQGAVDTEAFF
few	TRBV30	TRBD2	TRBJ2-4	TGTGCCTGGAGTCCCATAGCGGGAGCCAAAAACATTCAGTACTTC	CAWSPIAGAKNIQYF
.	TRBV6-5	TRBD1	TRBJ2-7	TGTGCCAGCAGTTCATGGACAGGGTTTCTTTCTGCCTACGAGCAGTACTTC	CASSSWTGFLSAYEQYF
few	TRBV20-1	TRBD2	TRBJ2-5	TGCAGTGCTAGAGATCCCAAGGAGACTAGCGGGAGGGCCAAAGAGACCCAGTACTTC	CSARDPKETSGRAKETQYF
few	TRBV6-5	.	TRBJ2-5	TGTGCCAGCAGTTATTTTGGAGGGGGGACGGAGACCCAGTACTTC	CASSYFGGGTETQYF
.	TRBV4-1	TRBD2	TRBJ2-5	TGCGCCAGCAGCCGAAGTAGCGGGGGAAATGACCAGTACTTC	CASSRSSGGNDQYF
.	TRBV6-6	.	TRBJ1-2	TGTGCCAGCACCATGAGAGGTGGAGGGCTGAGCTATGGCTACACCTTC	CASTMRGGGLSYGYTF